The clone carrying this T cell receptor beta chain was found a few times. This specimen belongs to a study of patients and donors after allogeneic stem cell transplantation. TCRdb fed the RT-PCR reads into MiXCR, producing one record per CDR3 protein. In the table there are over 400,000 distinct CDR3 sequences, approximately 16% of which are singletons. The V gene end was trimmed by 3 bases and the J gene end by 6 bases; junction bases not matched to a gene: 3. Germline V gene data show CDR1 as SEHNR and CDR2 as FQNEAQ (reference sequence). This CDR3 is built from 16 residues. Sample: blood, either unsorted or a sorted T cell fraction (not recorded which). The sequence came from a human donor who was either an allogeneic HSCT recipient or a stem cell or donor lymphocyte infusion donor (not recorded which). It is not recorded whose cells these are; they may come from a transplant donor. V and J are TRBV7-9 and TRBJ2-2, with 14 bases that match TRBD2. CDR3 sequence (DNA): TGTGCCAGCAGCTTGGGACTAGCGGGAGTGGCCGGGGAGCTGTTTTTT. Its protein product is CASSLGLAGVAGELFF.